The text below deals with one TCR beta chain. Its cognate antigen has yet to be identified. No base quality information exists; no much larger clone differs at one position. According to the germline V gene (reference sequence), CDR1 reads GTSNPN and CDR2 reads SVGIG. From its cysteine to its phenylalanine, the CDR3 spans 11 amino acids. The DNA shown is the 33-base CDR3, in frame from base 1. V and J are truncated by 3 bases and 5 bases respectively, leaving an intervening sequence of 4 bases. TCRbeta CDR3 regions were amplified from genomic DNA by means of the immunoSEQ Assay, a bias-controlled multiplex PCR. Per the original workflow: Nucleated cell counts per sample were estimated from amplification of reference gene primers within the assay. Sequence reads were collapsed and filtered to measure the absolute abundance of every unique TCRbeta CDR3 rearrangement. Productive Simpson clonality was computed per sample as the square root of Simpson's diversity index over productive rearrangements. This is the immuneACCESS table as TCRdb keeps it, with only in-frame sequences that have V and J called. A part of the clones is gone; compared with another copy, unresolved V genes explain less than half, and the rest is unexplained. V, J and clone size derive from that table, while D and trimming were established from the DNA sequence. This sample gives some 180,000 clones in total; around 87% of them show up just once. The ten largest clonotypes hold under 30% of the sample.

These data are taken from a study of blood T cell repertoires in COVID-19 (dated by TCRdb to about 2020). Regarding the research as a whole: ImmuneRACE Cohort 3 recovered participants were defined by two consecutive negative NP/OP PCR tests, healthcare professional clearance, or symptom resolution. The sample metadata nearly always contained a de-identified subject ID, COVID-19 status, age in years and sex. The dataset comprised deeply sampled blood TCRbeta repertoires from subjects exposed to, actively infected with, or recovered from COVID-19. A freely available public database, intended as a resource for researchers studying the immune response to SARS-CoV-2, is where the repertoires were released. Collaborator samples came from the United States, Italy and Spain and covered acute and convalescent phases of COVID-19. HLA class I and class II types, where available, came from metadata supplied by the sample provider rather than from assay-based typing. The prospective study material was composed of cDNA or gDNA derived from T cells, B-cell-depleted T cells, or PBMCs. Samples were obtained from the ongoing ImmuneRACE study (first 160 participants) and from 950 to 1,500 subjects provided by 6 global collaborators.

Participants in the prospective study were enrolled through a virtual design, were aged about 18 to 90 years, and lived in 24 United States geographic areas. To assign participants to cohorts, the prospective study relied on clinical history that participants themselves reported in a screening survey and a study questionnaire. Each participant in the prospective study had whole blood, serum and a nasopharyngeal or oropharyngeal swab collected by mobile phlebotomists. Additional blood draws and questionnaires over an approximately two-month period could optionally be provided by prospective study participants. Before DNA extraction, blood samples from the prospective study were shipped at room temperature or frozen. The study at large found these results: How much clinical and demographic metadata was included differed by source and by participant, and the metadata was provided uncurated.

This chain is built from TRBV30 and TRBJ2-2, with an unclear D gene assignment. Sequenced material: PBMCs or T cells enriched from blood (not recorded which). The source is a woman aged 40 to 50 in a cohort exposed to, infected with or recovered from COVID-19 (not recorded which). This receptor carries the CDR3 CAWRATGELFF. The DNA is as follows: TGTGCCTGGAGGGCAACCGGGGAGCTGTTTTTT.